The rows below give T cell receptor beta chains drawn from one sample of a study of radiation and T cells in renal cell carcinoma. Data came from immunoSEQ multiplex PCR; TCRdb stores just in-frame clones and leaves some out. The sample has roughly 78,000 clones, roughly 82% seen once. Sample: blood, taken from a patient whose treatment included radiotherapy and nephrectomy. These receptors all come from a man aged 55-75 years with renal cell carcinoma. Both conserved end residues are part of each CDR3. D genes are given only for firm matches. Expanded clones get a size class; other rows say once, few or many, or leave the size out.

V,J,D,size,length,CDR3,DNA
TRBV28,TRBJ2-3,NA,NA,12,CASSLYTDTQYF,TGTGCCAGCAGTTTATACACAGATACGCAGTATTTT
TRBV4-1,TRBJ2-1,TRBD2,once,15,CASSQSGSTYNEQFF,TGCGCCAGCAGCCAAAGCGGGAGCACCTACAATGAGCAGTTCTTC
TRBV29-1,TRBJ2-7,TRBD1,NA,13,CSVTTGGSYEQYF,TGCAGCGTGACCACAGGGGGCTCCTACGAGCAGTACTTC
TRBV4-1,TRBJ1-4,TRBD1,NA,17,CASSPGQNLATNEKLFF,TGCGCCAGCAGCCCGGGACAGAACCTCGCAACTAATGAAAAACTGTTTTTT
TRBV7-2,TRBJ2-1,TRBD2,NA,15,CASSRSGRIYNEQFF,TGTGCCAGCAGCCGTAGCGGGAGGATCTACAATGAGCAGTTCTTC
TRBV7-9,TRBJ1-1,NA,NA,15,CASSYPTIGGTEAFF,TGTGCCAGCAGCTACCCCACCATCGGGGGGACTGAAGCTTTCTTT
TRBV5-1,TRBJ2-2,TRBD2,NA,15,CASMWLAEGTGELFF,TGCGCCAGCATGTGGCTAGCGGAGGGGACCGGGGAGCTGTTTTTT
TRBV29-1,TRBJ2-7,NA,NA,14,CSVAGPLSSYEQYF,TGCAGCGTTGCCGGTCCTTTAAGCTCCTACGAGCAGTACTTC
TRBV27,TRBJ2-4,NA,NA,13,CASGVSVAAIQYF,TGTGCCAGCGGCGTCTCGGTGGCAGCAATTCAGTACTTC
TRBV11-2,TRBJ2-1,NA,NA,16,CASSLVSYRSYNEQFF,TGTGCCAGCAGCTTAGTTTCCTACCGCTCCTACAATGAGCAGTTCTTC
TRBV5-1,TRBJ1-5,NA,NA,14,CASSFEGGGQPQHF,TGCGCCAGCAGCTTCGAGGGTGGAGGTCAGCCCCAGCATTTT
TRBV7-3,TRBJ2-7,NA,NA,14,CASSRTGTAGEQYF,TGTGCCAGCAGCCGAACGGGTACGGCGGGTGAGCAGTACTTC
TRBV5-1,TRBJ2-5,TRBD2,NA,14,CASSVPSGAGTQYF,TGCGCCAGCAGCGTCCCTAGCGGGGCAGGGACCCAGTACTTC
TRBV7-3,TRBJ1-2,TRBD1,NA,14,CASSSTGGRYGYTF,TGTGCCAGCAGCTCCACAGGGGGCAGATATGGCTACACCTTC
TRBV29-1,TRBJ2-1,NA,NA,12,CSVEQGYNEQFF,TGCAGCGTTGAGCAGGGATACAATGAGCAGTTCTTC
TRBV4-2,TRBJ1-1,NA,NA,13,CASSPIINTEAFF,TGTGCCAGCAGCCCGATTATAAACACTGAAGCTTTCTTT
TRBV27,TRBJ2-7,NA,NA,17,CASSRNPSSSESYEQYF,TGTGCCAGCAGTCGAAACCCCTCATCATCGGAGAGCTACGAGCAGTACTTC
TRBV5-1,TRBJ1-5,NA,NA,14,CASSLNGLNQPQHF,TGCGCCAGCAGCTTGAACGGACTCAATCAGCCCCAGCATTTT
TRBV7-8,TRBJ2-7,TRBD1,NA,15,CASSYRQGYYGEQYF,TGTGCCAGCAGCTACCGACAGGGCTACTATGGAGAGCAGTACTTC
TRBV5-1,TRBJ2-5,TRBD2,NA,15,CASSLEREYQETQYF,TGCGCCAGCAGCTTGGAGCGGGAGTACCAAGAGACCCAGTACTTC
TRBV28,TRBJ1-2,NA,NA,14,CASSSLSGRDGYTF,TGTGCCAGCAGTTCTCTCTCCGGACGTGACGGCTACACCTTC
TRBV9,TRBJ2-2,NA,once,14,CASSVDPLRGELFF,TGTGCCAGCAGCGTCGACCCCCTTAGGGGGGAGCTGTTTTTT
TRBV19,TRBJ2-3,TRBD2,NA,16,CASSTPGLAGVGTQYF,TGTGCCAGTAGTACCCCCGGACTAGCGGGAGTGGGTACGCAGTATTTT
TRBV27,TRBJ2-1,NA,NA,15,CASSLHGSGIGEQFF,TGTGCCAGCAGTTTACATGGTAGCGGCATCGGTGAGCAGTTCTTC
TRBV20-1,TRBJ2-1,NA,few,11,CSARGGAGKFF,TGCAGTGCTAGAGGGGGGGCAGGGAAGTTCTTC
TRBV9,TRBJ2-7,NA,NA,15,CASSVGGWKGNEQYF,TGTGCCAGCAGCGTAGGTGGGTGGAAGGGGAACGAGCAGTACTTC
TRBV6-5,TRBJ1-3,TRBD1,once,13,CASRGQAGNTIYF,TGTGCCAGCAGGGGACAGGCTGGAAACACCATATATTTT
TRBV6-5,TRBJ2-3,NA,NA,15,CARSYSLWGTDTQYF,TGTGCCCGCAGTTACTCGCTGTGGGGCACAGATACGCAGTATTTT
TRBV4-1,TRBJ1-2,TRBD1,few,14,CASSQVQGQYGYTF,TGCGCCAGCAGCCAAGTACAGGGACAGTATGGCTACACCTTC
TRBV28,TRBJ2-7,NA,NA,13,CASSFRVPYEQYF,TGTGCCAGCAGTTTCAGGGTCCCCTACGAGCAGTACTTC
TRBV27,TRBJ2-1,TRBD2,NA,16,CASSPLATRGETEQFF,TGTGCCAGCAGTCCCTTGGCCACCCGGGGGGAGACTGAGCAGTTCTTC
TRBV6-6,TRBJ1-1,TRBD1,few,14,CASSYSTGDTEAFF,TGTGCCAGCAGTTACTCGACAGGGGACACTGAAGCTTTCTTT
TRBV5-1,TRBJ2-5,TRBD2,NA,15,CASSPGLAGQETQYF,TGCGCCAGCAGCCCCGGACTAGCGGGGCAAGAGACCCAGTACTTC
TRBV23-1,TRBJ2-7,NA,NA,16,CASSQSPAPISYEQYF,TGCGCCAGCAGTCAATCACCAGCCCCGATCTCCTACGAGCAGTACTTC
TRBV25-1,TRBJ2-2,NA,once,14,CASSRPFNTGELFF,TGTGCCAGCAGCAGACCTTTCAACACCGGGGAGCTGTTTTTT
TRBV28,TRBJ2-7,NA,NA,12,CATRGQLYEQYF,TGTGCCACGAGGGGCCAACTCTACGAGCAGTACTTC
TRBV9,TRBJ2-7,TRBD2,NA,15,CASSVEAGGPYEQYF,TGTGCCAGCAGCGTAGAGGCGGGAGGGCCCTACGAGCAGTACTTC
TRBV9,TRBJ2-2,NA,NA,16,CASSVGVASTTGELFF,TGTGCCAGCAGCGTAGGTGTGGCGAGTACGACCGGGGAGCTGTTTTTT